Sequencing of this T cell receptor (beta chain) was carried out in a study of T cell clonality in common variable immunodeficiency. Study results and caveats: Reportedly, TCR beta sequences from common variable immunodeficiency showed fewer deletions and N-nucleotide insertions. CVID subjects showed higher TCRbeta clonality than healthy controls.

Sequenced by immunoSEQ multiplex PCR; TCRdb stores in-frame clones only, minus some. The sample has 16,000 or so clones, none seen only once. CVID subjects were 15 female and under 35 male, aged roughly 8 to 65. Heparinized whole blood, about 4.5 to 9 ml, came from each donor. With regard to this clone: Its antigen is still unknown. Other DNA variants within this sample encode the same CDR3.

This clonotype originated in a human donor with common variable immunodeficiency. Sequences were obtained from peripheral blood mononuclear cells.

The CDR3 loop reads CASSRDRGLAGYTF. Incomplete CDR3 DNA: TGTGCCAGCTCCCGGGACAGGGGGCTTGCTGGC. The rearrangement uses TRBV18 and TRBJ1-2; TRBD1 agrees at 12 bases. The CDR3 extends 3 residues past the end of the read, so its final part is completed from the germline J gene. Germline V lookup: CDR1 KGHSH, CDR2 LQKENI. The CDR3 totals 14 residues. Trimming took 6 bases from V and 7 from J; bases not matched to a gene: 6.